This TCR beta chain was retrieved from a study of cytotoxic CD8 clonotypes in ibrutinib-treated CLL. Some clones are missing from TCRdb's copy, which holds only in-frame ones; the method was immunoSEQ multiplex PCR. This sample carries just over 200,000 clones, more than 65% of them seen once, and the ten largest clones take approximately 6.3%. Investigators sourced around 2 micrograms of genomic DNA from cryopreserved PBMCs for TCR beta libraries. Trimming cost V 7 bases and J 7 bases; bases outside gene matches: 4. The CDR3 spans 12 residues. Germline V gives CDR1 MNHEY, CDR2 SVGAGI. In regard to this clone: Its antigen is as yet unknown.

Findings of the study overall: Increased clonality at ibrutinib response gave way to a return toward baseline at progression. Rare overall, public clonotypes shrank or held steady under therapy.

V gene TRBV6-5 combines with J gene TRBJ1-2; TRBD1 agrees at 9 bases. The source was PBMCs, collected after 12 months of ibrutinib treatment. The sequence was collected from a human donor with chronic lymphocytic leukemia. The CDR3 sequence: CASTRQGGGYTF. CDR3 coding DNA: TGTGCCAGCACCCGACAGGGGGGTGGCTACACCTTC.